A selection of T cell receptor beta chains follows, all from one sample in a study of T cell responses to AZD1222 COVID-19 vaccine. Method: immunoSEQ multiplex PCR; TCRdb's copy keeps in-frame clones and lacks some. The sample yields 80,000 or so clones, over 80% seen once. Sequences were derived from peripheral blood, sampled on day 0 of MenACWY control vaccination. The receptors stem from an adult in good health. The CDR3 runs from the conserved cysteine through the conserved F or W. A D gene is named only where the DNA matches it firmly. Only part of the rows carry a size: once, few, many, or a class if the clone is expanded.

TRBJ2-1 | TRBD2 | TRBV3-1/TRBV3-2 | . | TGTGCCAGCAGCCCCCGACTAGCGGGAGCGAGGTTCTATGAGCAGTTCTTC | CASSPRLAGARFYEQFF
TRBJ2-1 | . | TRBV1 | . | TGCACCAGCAGCCAATTCGGGACTAGCGGGATTTATGAGCAGTTCTTC | CTSSQFGTSGIYEQFF
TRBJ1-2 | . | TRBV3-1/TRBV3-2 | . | TGTGCCAGCAGCCAAGATCGGGGCAGGAGCTACACCTTC | CASSQDRGRSYTF
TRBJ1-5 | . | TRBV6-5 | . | TGTGCCAGCGCGGGGGAGCCAAATCAGCCCCAGCATTTT | CASAGEPNQPQHF
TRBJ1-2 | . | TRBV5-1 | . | TGCGCCAGCAGCTTGGTACCGGGAGACGGTGGCGGTGGCTACACCTTC | CASSLVPGDGGGGYTF
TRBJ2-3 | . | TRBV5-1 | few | TGCGCCAGCAGCTTGGAAGGTGCTGGGAGCGGTGCAGATACGCAGTATTTT | CASSLEGAGSGADTQYF
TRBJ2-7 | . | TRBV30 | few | TGTGCCTGGTTGGACGGAGTAACCTACGAGCAGTACTTC | CAWLDGVTYEQYF
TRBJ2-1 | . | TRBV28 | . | TGTGCCACCTCGTCGGGGGGCGCCCCCTACAATGAGCAGTTCTTC | CATSSGGAPYNEQFF
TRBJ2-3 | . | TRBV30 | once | TGTGCCTGGAGTGTACTTGATACAGATACGCAGTATTTT | CAWSVLDTDTQYF
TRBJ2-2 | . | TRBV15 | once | TGTGCCACCAGCAGAGATTTCTCCGGGACGGGGGATACCGGGGAGCTGTTTTTT | CATSRDFSGTGDTGELFF
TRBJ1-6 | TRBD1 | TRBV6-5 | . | TGTGCCAGCAGTAATGACAGGGGTTCACCCCTCCACTTT | CASSNDRGSPLHF
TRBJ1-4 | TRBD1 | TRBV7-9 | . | TGTGCCAGCAGCCGGGACAGGACTAATGAAAAACTGTTTTTT | CASSRDRTNEKLFF
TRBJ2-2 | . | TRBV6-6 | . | TGTGCCAGCACTGCCGGGGAGCTGTTTTTT | CASTAGELFF
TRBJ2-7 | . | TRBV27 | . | TGTGCCAGCAGTTTCTCAGCAATCTACGAGCAGTACTTC | CASSFSAIYEQYF
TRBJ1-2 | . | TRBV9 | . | TGTGCCAGCAGCGTACGGGACGACCGAAACTATGGCTACACCTTC | CASSVRDDRNYGYTF
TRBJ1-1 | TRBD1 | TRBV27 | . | TGTGCCAGCAGTCCCGACAGGGGATTCACTGAAGCTTTCTTT | CASSPDRGFTEAFF
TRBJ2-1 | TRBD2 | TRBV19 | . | TGTGCCAGTAGTATAAGCGGGAGCTCCTACAATGAGCAGTTCTTC | CASSISGSSYNEQFF
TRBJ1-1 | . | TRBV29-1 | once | TGCAGCGTTGAAAGGGCCTCGGGCGCTTTCTTT | CSVERASGAFF
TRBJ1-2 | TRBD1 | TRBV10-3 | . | TGTGCCATCAGACAGGGGTTAGGCTATGGCTACACCTTC | CAIRQGLGYGYTF
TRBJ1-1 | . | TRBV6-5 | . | TGTGCCAGCAGGCCTGCGGGCACTGAAGCTTTCTTT | CASRPAGTEAFF
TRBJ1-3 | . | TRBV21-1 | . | TGTGCCAGCAGCCCCCGGGACAGTAATTTCTCTGGAAACACCATATATTTT | CASSPRDSNFSGNTIYF
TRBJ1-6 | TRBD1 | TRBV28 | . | TGTGCCAGCAGTTCACAGGGGGCATCCTATAATTCACCCCTCCACTTT | CASSSQGASYNSPLHF
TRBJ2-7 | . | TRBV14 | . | TGTGCCAGCAGTCTGGGGGGGGCAAAGTACTTC | CASSLGGAKYF
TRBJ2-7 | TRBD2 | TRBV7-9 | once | TGTGCCAGCAGCTTACGCCGCACAGCGGGAGCTCTCGAGCAGTACTTC | CASSLRRTAGALEQYF
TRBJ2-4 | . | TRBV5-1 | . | TGCGCCAGCAGCCCGGGACTGGGCAAAAACATTCAGTACTTC | CASSPGLGKNIQYF
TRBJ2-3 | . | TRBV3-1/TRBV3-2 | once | TGTGCCAGCAGCCTCGATCCCGGGTCTGATACGCAGTATTTT | CASSLDPGSDTQYF
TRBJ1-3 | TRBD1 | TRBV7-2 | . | TGTGCCAGCAGCTTAACAGGGGGGAAAGGAAACACCATATATTTT | CASSLTGGKGNTIYF
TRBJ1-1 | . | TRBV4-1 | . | TGCGCCAGCAGCCAAGGGAGTTTAGGGGGATACGCTGAAGCTTTCTTT | CASSQGSLGGYAEAFF
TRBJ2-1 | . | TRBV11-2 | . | TGTGCCAGCAACCCGGGGCCCTACAATGAGCAGTTCTTC | CASNPGPYNEQFF